Ten or more counts support the clone carrying this T cell receptor (beta chain). The antigen is undetermined. RNA transcripts gave rise to amplified TCR beta CDR3 regions. TCR CDR3 regions were first amplified by RT-PCR with HTBI primers. A single record per CDR3 protein comes from TCRdb applying MiXCR to the multiplex PCR reads. The table lists around 600,000 distinct CDR3 sequences, 13% to 15% of them singletons, with more than 6% in the top ten. Germline V lookup: CDR1 SQVTM, CDR2 ANQGSEA. This CDR3 has 14 amino acids. With 2 bases clipped from V and 7 bases from J, the junction kept 8 bases outside the gene matches. This sample was included in a study of T cells in Graves' hyperthyroidism and ophthalmopathy. Study results and caveats: Ophthalmopathy, as predicted by the model, came a median about six months after the prediction.

The sequencing input was blood. This clonotype originated in a woman aged 18-29 years with Graves' ophthalmopathy. The V gene is TRBV29-1, the J gene TRBJ1-2, with 9 bases identical to TRBD1. The CDR3 is CSVESGQGVFGYTF. CDR3 nucleotides: TGCAGCGTTGAATCGGGACAGGGCGTCTTTGGCTACACCTTC.